Shown below are 17 T cell receptor beta chains from a single sample sequenced in a study of T cell responses to AZD1222 COVID-19 vaccine. The repertoire was sequenced with immunoSEQ multiplex PCR; TCRdb's copy has only in-frame clones and lacks some. This sample has approximately 99,000 clones, with 86% found just once. Sequenced material: peripheral blood, taken on day 0 of AZD1222 vaccination. These receptors all come from an adult in good health.

J is TRBJ2-2 and V is TRBV5-1, with 8 bases identical to TRBD1. In germline, CDR1 is SGHRS, CDR2 YFSETQ. The CDR3 sequence is 16 residues long. V was pared by 0 bases and J by 6 bases, with 7 bases of the junction left unmatched. In DNA, the CDR3 is TGCGCCAGCAGCTTGGCCGGACAGGGAGGAGCCGGGGAGCTGTTTTTT. Encoded protein: CASSLAGQGGAGELFF.

As concerns this clone: Its ends do not fully match the called genes, so a read error is possible. The J gene is TRBJ2-1, the V gene TRBV10-3; D may be TRBD1 or TRBD2 (5 bases each). The CDR3 has 12 amino acids. Germline V gene lookup returns CDR1 ENHRY and CDR2 SYGVKD. The CDR3 here is CAINEGSNEQFF. Written as DNA, the CDR3 is TGTGCCATCAATGAGGGGTCGAATGAGCAGTTCTTC.

The chain uses TRBV27 and TRBJ2-2; D is possibly TRBD1 or TRBD2 (5 bases each). Trimming took 5 bases from V and 6 from J, leaving 10 bases between them. Germline V gene data show CDR1 as MNHEY and CDR2 as SMNVEV (reference sequence). This CDR3 region has 13 residues. CDR3 protein: CASSPGTPGELFF. In DNA form, the CDR3 reads TGTGCCAGCAGTCCCGGGACCCCCGGGGAGCTGTTTTTT.

The chain recombines TRBV5-1 with TRBJ2-3, with 16 bases that match TRBD2. V shed 3 bases and J 0 bases; nucleotides not matched to a gene: 4. Germline lookup yields CDR1 SGHRS and CDR2 YFSETQ. This CDR3 contains 18 residues. CDR3 coding DNA: TGCGCCAGCAGCTCCGGGACTAGCGGGGGGGCTAGCACAGATACGCAGTATTTT. Translated: CASSSGTSGGASTDTQYF.

The V call is TRBV5-5, the J call TRBJ2-3; no reliable D call. The length of the CDR3 is 17 residues. Germline V gene sequence: CDR1 SGHKS, CDR2 YYEKEE (reference sequence). V was trimmed by 3 bases and J by 0 bases, leaving 17 bases between them. The CDR3 DNA is TGTGCCAGCAGCTCTTTACGGACGGCCCCTAGCACAGATACGCAGTATTTT. It specifies CASSSLRTAPSTDTQYF.

The chain uses TRBV6-4 and TRBJ1-2; TRBD1 agrees at 11 bases. CDR1 and CDR2 (germline): MRHNA, SNTAGT. The CDR3 consists of 15 residues. The V segment lost 2 bases and the J segment 2 bases; nucleotides outside the gene matches: 1. The CDR3 loop is CASSDRDRGNYGYTF. In DNA form, the CDR3 reads TGTGCCAGCAGTGACCGGGACAGGGGGAACTATGGCTACACCTTC.

V gene TRBV1 combines with J gene TRBJ1-2. TRBV1 is shown as a pseudogene. This CDR3 has 14 amino acids. The chain's CDR3 is CTSSQDLVGYGYTF. The DNA of the CDR3 is TGCACCAGCAGCCAAGATTTGGTCGGCTATGGCTACACCTTC.

This clone was observed a single time. This sequence joins TRBV7-9 and TRBJ2-7; TRBD2 matches 8 bases. This CDR3 is built from 14 residues. The J segment lost 5 bases and the V segment lost 4 bases, leaving 7 bases of the junction unmatched. Per the germline V gene, CDR1 is SEHNR and CDR2 is FQNEAQ (reference sequence). CDR3 nucleotide sequence: TGTGCCAGCAGCTGGACCGGGACTAGTAACGAGCAGTACTTC. It is translated as CASSWTGTSNEQYF.

J is TRBJ1-2 and V is TRBV28; D unclear. V lost 8 bases and J lost 4, with 11 bases in between. Germline CDR1 MDHEN, CDR2 SYDVKM. This CDR3 is 12 amino acids long. The CDR3, as DNA: TGTGCCAGCCAGCGGGCAAGCTATGGCTACACCTTC. It translates to CASQRASYGYTF.

The rearrangement joins TRBV3-1 (or the pseudogene TRBV3-2) to TRBJ1-2; D perhaps matches TRBD1 (5 bases). The CDR3 is 16 residues long. Trimming stripped 3 bases from V and 8 bases from J, with 22 bases between. Germline lookup yields CDR1 LGHDT and CDR2 YNNKEL (reference sequence). CDR3 sequence (DNA): TGTGCCAGCAGCCACTTCGGGGCAGGAACTAAGGGCGGCTACACCTTC. Translated, it gives CASSHFGAGTKGGYTF.

The chain joins TRBV10-3 to TRBJ1-3; D possibly corresponds to TRBD1 (6 bases). The CDR3 runs 17 residues. V was trimmed by 0 bases and J by 0 bases, leaving 12 bases between them. Germline CDR1 is ENHRY and CDR2 is SYGVKD. The DNA of the CDR3 is TGTGCCATCAGTGAGTCCGACAGGTCTAGCTCTGGAAACACCATATATTTT. It is translated as CAISESDRSSSGNTIYF.

This clone is a singleton in its sample. The chain joins TRBV7-6 to TRBJ1-5; 7 bases fit TRBD1. This CDR3 comprises 18 residues. V shed 4 bases and J 3 bases; nucleotides not matched to a gene: 15. Germline-derived CDR1 and CDR2 are SGHVS and FNYEAQ. The CDR3 DNA is TGTGCCAGCAGCTCTTACCTAGGGCAGGGGGTGAACAATCAGCCCCAGCATTTT. It encodes CASSSYLGQGVNNQPQHF.

The V gene is TRBV7-2, the J gene TRBJ1-1, with D possibly matching TRBD1 (5 bases). The length of the CDR3 is 15 residues. V was pared by 4 bases and J by 1 base, with 13 bases between. Germline CDR1 SGHTA, CDR2 FQGNSA. The CDR3 protein is CASSSRGGANTEAFF. The CDR3 coding sequence is TGTGCCAGCAGCTCCCGGGGGGGTGCGAACACTGAAGCTTTCTTT.

In its sample, this clone was seen once. The chain recombines TRBV6-5 with TRBJ2-7; a weak D match, TRBD1 (5 bases). The germline V and J ends were trimmed by 6 bases and 2 bases, with 11 bases remaining between them. The CDR3 runs to 13 residues. CDR1 is MNHEY, CDR2 SVGAGI, per germline. The CDR3 loop reads CASRKGQTYEQYF. CDR3 in DNA: TGTGCCAGCAGAAAAGGACAAACCTACGAGCAGTACTTC.

The V call is TRBV5-4, the J call TRBJ2-2; 8 bases agree with TRBD2. In germline, CDR1 is SGHNT, CDR2 YYREEE (reference sequence). The CDR3 has 16 residues. Trimming cost V 4 bases and J 2 bases; bases outside gene matches: 7. CDR3 sequence reads: CASSHASGQNTGELFF. The CDR3 DNA reads as TGTGCCAGCAGCCATGCTAGCGGGCAAAACACCGGGGAGCTGTTTTTT.

V usage is TRBV28 and J usage is TRBJ1-2, with 8 bases that match TRBD1. Germline CDR1 MDHEN, CDR2 SYDVKM. This CDR3 has 14 amino acids. V gave up 4 bases and J gave up 4 bases; unmatched junction bases: 5. The CDR3 loop reads CASSSRTGLYGYTF. In nucleotides, the CDR3 is TGTGCCAGCAGTTCCCGGACAGGGCTCTATGGCTACACCTTC.

This clone came up once. The rearrangement uses TRBV5-1 and TRBJ2-5; D gene ambiguous. The CDR3 extends over 15 amino acids. Per the germline V gene, CDR1 is SGHRS and CDR2 is YFSETQ. The ends were cut back, 0 bases at V and 5 bases at J, with 14 bases in the middle. This chain's CDR3 is CASSLAPGVGETQYF. CDR3 DNA: TGCGCCAGCAGCTTGGCCCCGGGCGTCGGGGAGACCCAGTACTTC.